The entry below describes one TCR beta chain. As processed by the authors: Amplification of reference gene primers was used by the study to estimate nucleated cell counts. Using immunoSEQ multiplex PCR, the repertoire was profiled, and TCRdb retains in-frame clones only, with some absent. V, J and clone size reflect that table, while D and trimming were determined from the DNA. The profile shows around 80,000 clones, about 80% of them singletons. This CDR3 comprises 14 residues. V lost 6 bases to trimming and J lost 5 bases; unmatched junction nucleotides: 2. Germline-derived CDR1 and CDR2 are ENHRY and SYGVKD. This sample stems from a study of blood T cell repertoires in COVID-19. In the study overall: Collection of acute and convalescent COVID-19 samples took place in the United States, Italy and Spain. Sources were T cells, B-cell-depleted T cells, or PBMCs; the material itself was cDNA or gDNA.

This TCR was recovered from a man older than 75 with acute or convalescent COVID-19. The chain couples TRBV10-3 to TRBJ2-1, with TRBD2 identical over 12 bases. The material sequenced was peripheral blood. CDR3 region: CAISSSGGDNEQFF. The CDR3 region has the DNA TGTGCCATCAGCTCTAGCGGGGGGGACAATGAGCAGTTCTTC.